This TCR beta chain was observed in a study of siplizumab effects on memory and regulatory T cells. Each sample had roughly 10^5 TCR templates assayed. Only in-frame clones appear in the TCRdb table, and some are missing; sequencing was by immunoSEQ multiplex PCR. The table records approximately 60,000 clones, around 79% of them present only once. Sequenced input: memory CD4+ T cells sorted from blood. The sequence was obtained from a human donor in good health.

CDR3 bases: TGTGCCAGCAGCTTAGGATCGGGGAACTCCTACGAGCAGTACTTC. This sequence encodes CASSLGSGNSYEQYF. The chain recombines TRBV7-7 with TRBJ2-7; D may be TRBD2 (5 bases). Germline CDR1 and CDR2: SSHAT and FNYEAQ (reference sequence). Trimming left V 1 base short and J 0 bases short, with 10 bases between. The CDR3 is 15 amino acids.